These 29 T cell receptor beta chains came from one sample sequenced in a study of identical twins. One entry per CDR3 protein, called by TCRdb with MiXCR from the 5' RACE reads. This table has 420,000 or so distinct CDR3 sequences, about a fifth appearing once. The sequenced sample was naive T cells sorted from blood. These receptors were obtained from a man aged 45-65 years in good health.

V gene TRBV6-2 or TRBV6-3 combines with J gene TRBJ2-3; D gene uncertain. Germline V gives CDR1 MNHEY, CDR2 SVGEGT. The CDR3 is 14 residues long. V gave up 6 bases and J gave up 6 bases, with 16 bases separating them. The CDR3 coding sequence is TGTGCCAGCAGCCACGGGCCCCCCGCGGATACGCAGTATTTT. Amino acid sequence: CASSHGPPADTQYF.

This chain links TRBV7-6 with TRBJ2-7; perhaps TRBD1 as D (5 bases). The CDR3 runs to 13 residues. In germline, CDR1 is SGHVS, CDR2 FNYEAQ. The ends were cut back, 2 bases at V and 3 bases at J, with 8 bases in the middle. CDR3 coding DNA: TGTGCCAGCAGCTTATTCGACAGCTACGAGCAGTACTTC. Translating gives CASSLFDSYEQYF.

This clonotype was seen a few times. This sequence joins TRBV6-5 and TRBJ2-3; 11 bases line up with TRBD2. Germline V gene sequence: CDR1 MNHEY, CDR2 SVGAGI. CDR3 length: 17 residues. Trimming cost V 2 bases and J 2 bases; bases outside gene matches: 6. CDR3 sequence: CASSYALAGGFTDTQYF. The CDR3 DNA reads TGTGCCAGCAGTTACGCGTTAGCGGGGGGGTTCACAGATACGCAGTATTTT.

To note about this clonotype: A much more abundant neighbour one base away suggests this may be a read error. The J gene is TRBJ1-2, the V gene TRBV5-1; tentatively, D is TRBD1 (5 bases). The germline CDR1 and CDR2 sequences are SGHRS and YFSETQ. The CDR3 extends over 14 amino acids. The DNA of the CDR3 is TGCGCCAGCAGCTCATCAGGGTTGAACTATGGCTCCACCTTC. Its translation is CASSSSGLNYGSTF.

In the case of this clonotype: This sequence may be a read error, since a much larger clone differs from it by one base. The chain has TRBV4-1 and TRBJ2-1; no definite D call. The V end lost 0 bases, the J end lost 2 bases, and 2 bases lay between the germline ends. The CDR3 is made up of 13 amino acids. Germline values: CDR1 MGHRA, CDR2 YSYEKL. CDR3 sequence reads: CASSQEAYNEQFF. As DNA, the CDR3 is TGCGCCAGCAGCCAAGAAGCCTACAATGAGCAGTTCTTC.

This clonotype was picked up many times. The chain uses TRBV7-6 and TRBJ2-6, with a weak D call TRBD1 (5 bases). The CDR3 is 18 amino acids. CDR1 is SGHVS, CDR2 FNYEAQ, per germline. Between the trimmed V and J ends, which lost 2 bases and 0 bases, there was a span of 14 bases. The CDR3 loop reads CASSLKVQGSSGANVLTF. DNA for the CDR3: TGTGCCAGCAGCTTAAAGGTCCAGGGCTCCTCTGGGGCCAACGTCCTGACTTTC.

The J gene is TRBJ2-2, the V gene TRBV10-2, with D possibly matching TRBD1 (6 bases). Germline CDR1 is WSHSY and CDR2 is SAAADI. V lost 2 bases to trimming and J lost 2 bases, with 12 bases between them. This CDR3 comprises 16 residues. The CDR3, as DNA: TGCGCCAGCAGTGAGGGTGACAGGAGCAACACCGGGGAGCTGTTTTTT. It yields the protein CASSEGDRSNTGELFF.

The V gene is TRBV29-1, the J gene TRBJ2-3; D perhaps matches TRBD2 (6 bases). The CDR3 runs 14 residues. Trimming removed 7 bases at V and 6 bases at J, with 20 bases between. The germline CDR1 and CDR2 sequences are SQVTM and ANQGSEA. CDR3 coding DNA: TGCAGCGCCAAGCGGGTCCTAGGAAGGGATACGCAGTATTTT. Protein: CSAKRVLGRDTQYF.

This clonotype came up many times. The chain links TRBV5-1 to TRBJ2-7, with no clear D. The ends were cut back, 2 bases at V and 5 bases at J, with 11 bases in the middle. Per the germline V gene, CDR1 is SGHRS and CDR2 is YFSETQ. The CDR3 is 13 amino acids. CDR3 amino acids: CASSFVQNHEQYF. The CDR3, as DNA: TGCGCCAGCAGCTTCGTCCAGAACCACGAGCAGTACTTC.

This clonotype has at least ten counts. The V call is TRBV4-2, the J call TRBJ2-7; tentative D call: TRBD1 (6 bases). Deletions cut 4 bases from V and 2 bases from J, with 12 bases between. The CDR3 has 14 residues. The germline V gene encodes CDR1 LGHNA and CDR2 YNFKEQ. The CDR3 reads CASSPGAGAYEQYF. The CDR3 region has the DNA TGTGCCAGCAGCCCCGGCGCAGGGGCCTACGAGCAGTACTTC.

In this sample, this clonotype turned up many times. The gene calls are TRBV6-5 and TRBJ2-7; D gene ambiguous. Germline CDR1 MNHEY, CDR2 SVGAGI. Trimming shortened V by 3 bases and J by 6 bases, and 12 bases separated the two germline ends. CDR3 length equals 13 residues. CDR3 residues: CASSYLEGSEQYF. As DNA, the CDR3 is TGTGCCAGCAGTTATTTGGAAGGATCCGAGCAGTACTTC.

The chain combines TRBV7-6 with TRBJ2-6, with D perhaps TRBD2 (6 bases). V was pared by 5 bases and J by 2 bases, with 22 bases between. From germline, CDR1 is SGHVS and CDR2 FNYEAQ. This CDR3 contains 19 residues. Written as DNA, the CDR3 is TGTGCCAGCAGCCCCTGGGGGAGGCATTCAACCCCTGGGGCCAACGTCCTGACTTTC. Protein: CASSPWGRHSTPGANVLTF.

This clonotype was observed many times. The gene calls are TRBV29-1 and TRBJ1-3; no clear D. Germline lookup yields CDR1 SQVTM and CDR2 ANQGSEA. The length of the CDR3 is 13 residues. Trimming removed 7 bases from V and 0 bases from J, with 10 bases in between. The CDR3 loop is CSAASGSGNTIYF. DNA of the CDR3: TGCAGCGCCGCCAGTGGCTCTGGAAACACCATATATTTT.

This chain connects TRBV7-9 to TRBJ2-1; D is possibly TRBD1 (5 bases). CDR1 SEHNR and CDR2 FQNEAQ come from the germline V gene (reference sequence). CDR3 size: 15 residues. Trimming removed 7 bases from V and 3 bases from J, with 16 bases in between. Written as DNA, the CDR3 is TGTGCCAGCACCCTGAGCCAGGGATTCTACAATGAGCAGTTCTTC. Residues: CASTLSQGFYNEQFF.

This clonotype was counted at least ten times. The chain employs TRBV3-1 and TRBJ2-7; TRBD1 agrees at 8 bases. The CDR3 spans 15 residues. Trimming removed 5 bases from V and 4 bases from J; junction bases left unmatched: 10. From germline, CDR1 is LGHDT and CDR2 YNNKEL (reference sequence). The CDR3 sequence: CASSFGGQGLYEQYF. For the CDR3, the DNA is TGTGCCAGCAGCTTTGGCGGACAGGGCCTTTACGAGCAGTACTTC.

CDR3 protein: CASSFVAGGPTGELFF. The CDR3 DNA is TGTGCCAGCAGTTTTGTAGCGGGAGGGCCAACCGGGGAGCTGTTTTTT. The chain carries TRBV28 and TRBJ2-2; 11 positions agree with TRBD2. The CDR3 spans 16 residues. Germline lookup yields CDR1 MDHEN and CDR2 SYDVKM. J gave up 5 bases and V 3 bases, and 5 bases lay outside the gene matches. The full variable domain, completed using reference TRBV28 and TRBJ2-2, is DVKVTQSSRYLVKRTGEKVFLECVQDMDHENMFWYRQDPGLGLRLIYFSYDVKMKEKGDIPEGYSVSREKKERFSLILESASTNQTSMYLCASSFVAGGPTGELFFGEGSRLTVL.

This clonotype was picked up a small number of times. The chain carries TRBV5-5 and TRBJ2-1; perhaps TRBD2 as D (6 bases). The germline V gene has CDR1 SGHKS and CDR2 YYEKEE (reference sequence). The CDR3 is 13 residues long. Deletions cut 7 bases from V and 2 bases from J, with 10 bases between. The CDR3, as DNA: TGTGCCAGCCGAAGCGGGCCCTACAATGAGCAGTTCTTC. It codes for CASRSGPYNEQFF.

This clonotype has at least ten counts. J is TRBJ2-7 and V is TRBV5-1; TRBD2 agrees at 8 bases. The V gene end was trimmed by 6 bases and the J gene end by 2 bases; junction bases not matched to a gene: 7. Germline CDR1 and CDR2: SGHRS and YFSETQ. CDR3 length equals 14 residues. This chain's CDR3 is CASTPSGGPYEQYF. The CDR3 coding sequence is TGCGCCAGCACCCCCAGCGGGGGCCCCTACGAGCAGTACTTC.

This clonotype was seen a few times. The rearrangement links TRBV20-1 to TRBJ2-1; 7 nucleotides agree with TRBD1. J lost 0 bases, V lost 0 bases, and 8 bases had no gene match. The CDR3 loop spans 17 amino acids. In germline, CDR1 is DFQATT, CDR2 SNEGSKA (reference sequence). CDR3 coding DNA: TGCAGTGCTAGAGATCTCGGGGCAGGGGGCTCCTACAATGAGCAGTTCTTC. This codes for CSARDLGAGGSYNEQFF.

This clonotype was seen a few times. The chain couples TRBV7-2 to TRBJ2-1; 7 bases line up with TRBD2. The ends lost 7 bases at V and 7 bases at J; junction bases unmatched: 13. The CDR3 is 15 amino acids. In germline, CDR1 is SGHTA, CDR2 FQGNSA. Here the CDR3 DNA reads TGTGCCAGCAACCGAAGACCGGGAGGAATAAATGAGCAGTTCTTC. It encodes CASNRRPGGINEQFF.

CDR3 nucleotides: TGTGCCAGCGTTCGGGGCACTGAAGCTTTCTTT. It yields the protein CASVRGTEAFF. The V gene is TRBV6-5, the J gene TRBJ1-1; D is ambiguous. V gave up 8 bases and J gave up 4 bases, with 8 bases separating them. CDR3 length: 11 residues. Per germline, CDR1 MNHEY and CDR2 SVGAGI.

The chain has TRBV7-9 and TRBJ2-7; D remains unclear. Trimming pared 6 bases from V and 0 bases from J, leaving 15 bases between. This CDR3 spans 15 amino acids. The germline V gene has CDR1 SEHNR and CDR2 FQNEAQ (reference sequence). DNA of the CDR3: TGTGCCAGCAGTCCCACCGACATCCTCTCCTACGAGCAGTACTTC. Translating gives CASSPTDILSYEQYF.

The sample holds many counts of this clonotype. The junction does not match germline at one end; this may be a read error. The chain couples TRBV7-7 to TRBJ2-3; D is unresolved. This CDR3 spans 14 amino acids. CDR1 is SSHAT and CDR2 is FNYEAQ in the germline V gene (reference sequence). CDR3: CASSLGVNADTQYF. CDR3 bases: TGTGCTAGCAGCTTAGGTGTGAACGCAGATACGCAGTATTTT. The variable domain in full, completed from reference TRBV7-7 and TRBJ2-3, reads GAGVSQSPRYKVTKRGQDVTLRCDPISSHATLYWYQQALGQGPEFLTYFNYEAQPDKSGLPSDRFSAERPEGSISTLTIQRTEQRDSAMYRCASSLGVNADTQYFGPGTRLTVL.

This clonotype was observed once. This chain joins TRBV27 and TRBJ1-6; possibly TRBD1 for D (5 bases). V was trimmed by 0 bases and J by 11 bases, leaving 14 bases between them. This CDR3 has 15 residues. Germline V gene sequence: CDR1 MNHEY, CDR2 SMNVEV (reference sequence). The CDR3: CASSLSQGRNTPLHF. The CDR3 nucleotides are TGTGCCAGCAGTTTATCGCAGGGTCGGAATACACCCCTCCACTTT.

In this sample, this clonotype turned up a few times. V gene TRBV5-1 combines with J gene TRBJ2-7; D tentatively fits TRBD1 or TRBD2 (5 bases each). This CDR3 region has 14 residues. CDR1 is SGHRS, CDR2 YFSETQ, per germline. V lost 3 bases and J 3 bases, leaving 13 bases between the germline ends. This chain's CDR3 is CASSYGTGNYEQYF. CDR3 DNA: TGCGCCAGCAGCTATGGGACCGGCAACTACGAGCAGTACTTC.

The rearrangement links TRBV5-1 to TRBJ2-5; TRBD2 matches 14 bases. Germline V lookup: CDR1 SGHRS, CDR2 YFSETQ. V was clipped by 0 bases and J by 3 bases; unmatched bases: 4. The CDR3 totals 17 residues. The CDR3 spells CASSLEGGLAGEETQYF. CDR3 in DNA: TGCGCCAGCAGCTTGGAAGGGGGACTAGCGGGAGAAGAGACCCAGTACTTC.

CDR3 loop: CASSQMAGGYNEQFF. CDR3 nucleotides: TGTGCCAGCAGCCAAATGGCGGGGGGCTACAATGAGCAGTTCTTC. The genes are TRBV4-2 and TRBJ2-1; 8 bases are shared with TRBD2. The CDR3 length is 15 residues. Trimming removed 2 bases from V and 3 bases from J; junction bases left unmatched: 3. Germline V CDR1 and CDR2: LGHNA, YNFKEQ.

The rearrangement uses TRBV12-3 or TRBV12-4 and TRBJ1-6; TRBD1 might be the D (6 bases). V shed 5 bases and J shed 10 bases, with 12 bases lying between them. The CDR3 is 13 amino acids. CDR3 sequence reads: CASSPDSRSPLHF. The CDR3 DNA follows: TGTGCCAGCAGTCCGGACAGCAGATCACCCCTCCACTTT.

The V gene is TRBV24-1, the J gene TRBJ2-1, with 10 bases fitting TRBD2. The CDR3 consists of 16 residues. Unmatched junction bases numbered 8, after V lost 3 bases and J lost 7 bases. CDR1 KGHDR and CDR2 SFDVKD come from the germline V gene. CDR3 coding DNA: TGTGCCACCAGTGATGCCCAGGGACTAGCGAGGAATGAGCAGTTCTTC. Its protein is CATSDAQGLARNEQFF.